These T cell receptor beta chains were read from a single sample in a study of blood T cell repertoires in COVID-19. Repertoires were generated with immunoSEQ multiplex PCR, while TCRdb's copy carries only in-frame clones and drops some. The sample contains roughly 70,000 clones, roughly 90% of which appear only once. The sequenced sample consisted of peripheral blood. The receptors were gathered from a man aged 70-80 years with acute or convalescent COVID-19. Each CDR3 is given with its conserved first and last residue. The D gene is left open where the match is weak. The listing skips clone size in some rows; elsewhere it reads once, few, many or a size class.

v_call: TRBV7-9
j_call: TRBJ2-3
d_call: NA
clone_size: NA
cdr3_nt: TGTGCCAGCAGCTACCAGACTAGTGCAGATACGCAGTATTTT
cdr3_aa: CASSYQTSADTQYF

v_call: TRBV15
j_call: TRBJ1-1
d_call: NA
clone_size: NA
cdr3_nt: TGTGCCACCAGCGTCGGGACTCAGGAAGCTTTCTTT
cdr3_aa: CATSVGTQEAFF

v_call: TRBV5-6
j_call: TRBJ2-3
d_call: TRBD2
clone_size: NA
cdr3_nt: TGTGCCAGCAGCCTGGGACTAGCGGTTAGCACAGATACGCAGTATTTT
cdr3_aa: CASSLGLAVSTDTQYF

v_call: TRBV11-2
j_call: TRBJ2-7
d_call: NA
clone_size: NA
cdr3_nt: TGTGCCAGCAGCAGGACCACTATGGGGCCGTACGAGCAGTACTTC
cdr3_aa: CASSRTTMGPYEQYF

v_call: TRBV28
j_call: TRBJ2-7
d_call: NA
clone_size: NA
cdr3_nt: TGTGCCAGCAGACCCAGTCAGGGTTCGGGCCACGAGCAGTACTTC
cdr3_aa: CASRPSQGSGHEQYF

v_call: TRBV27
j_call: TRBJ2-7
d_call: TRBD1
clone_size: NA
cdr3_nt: TGTGCCAGCAGCATACGGGGACAGGGTTTCAAGCAGTACTTC
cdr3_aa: CASSIRGQGFKQYF

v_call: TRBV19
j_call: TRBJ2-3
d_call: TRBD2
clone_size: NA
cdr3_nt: TGTGCCAGTAGTAGGCGGGGGGGTTCCACAGATACGCAGTATTTT
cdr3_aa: CASSRRGGSTDTQYF

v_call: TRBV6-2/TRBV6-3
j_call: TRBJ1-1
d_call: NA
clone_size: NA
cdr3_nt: TGTGCCAGCAGACCTACGCCGGGACAGAACACTGAAGCTTTCTTT
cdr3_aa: CASRPTPGQNTEAFF

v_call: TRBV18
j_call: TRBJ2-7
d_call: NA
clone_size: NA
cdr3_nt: TGTGCCAGCTCACCGGAATTCGGGTACGAGCAGTACTTC
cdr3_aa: CASSPEFGYEQYF

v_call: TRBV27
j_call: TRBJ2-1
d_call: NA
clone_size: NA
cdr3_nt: TGTGCCAGCAGTTTCGGTGGGAGCTCCTACAATGAGCAGTTCTTC
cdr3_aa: CASSFGGSSYNEQFF

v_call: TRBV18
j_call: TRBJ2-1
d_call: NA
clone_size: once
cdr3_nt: TGTGCCAGCTCCCTCGACCGGCGGACTTCCTACAATGAGCAGTTCTTC
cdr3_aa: CASSLDRRTSYNEQFF

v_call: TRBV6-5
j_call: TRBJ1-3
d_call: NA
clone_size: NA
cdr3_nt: TGTGCCAGCACCCCTCGTCCAGGCCTTATGAACACCATATATTTT
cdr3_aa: CASTPRPGLMNTIYF

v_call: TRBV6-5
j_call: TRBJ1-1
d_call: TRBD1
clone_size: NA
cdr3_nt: TGTGCCAGCAGTTACGACAGGGGGACAAACACTGAAGCTTTCTTT
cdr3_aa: CASSYDRGTNTEAFF

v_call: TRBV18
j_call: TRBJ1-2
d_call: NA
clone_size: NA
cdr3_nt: TGTGCCAGCTCACAAAACGCAGGGGTTGATGGCTACACCTTC
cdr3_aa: CASSQNAGVDGYTF

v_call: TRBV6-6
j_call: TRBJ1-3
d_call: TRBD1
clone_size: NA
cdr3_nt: TGTGCCAGCAGACCCCCAGGGGGTCAGGATGGAAACACCATATATTTT
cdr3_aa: CASRPPGGQDGNTIYF

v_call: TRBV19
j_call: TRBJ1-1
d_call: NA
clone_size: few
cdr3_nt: TGTGCCAGTAGTAGCTATCGGGACGGAGGGACTGAAGCTTTCTTT
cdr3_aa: CASSSYRDGGTEAFF

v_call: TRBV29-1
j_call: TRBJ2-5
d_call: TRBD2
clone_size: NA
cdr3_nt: TGCAGCGTTGAAAAGGTAGCGGGGGGGCAGACCCAGTACTTC
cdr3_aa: CSVEKVAGGQTQYF

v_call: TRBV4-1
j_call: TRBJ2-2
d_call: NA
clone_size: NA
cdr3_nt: TGCGCCAGCAGCTATTGGCCCGGGGAGCTGTTTTTT
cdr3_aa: CASSYWPGELFF

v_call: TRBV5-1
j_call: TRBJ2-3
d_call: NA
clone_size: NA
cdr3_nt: TGCGCCAGCAGCTTGGACCGTGCGCGCACAGATACGCAGTATTTT
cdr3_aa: CASSLDRARTDTQYF

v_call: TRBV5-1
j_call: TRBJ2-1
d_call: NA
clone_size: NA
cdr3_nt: TGCGCCAGCAGCTTGGACAACCCCTCCTACAATGAGCAGTTCTTC
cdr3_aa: CASSLDNPSYNEQFF

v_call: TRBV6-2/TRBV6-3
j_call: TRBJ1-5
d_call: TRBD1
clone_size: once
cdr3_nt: TGTGCCAGCAGTTACCCTACCGGGACAGGGGCTCTTATTGGCAATCAGCCCCAGCATTTT
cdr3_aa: CASSYPTGTGALIGNQPQHF

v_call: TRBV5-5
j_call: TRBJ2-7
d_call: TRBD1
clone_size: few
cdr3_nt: TGTGCCAGCAGCCGACAGGGGGCCTACGAGCAGTACTTC
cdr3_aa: CASSRQGAYEQYF

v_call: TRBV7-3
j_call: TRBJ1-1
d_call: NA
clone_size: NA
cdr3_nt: TGTGCCAGCAGCCCAGGGTGGGGGCTGAAAACTTTCTTT
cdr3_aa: CASSPGWGLKTFF

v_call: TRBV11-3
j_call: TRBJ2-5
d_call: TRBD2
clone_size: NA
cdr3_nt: TGTGCCAGCAGCCTAGGTGGACTAGCGGGGTCCCAAGAGACCCAGTACTTC
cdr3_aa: CASSLGGLAGSQETQYF

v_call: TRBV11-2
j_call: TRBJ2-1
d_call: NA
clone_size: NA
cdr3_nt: TGTGCCAGCAGCCCCATTAAGGGGGTCCCTGGGAATGAGCAGTTCTTC
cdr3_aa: CASSPIKGVPGNEQFF

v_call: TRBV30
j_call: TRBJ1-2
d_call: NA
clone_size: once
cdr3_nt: TGTGCCTGGAGGCCTCGCGGGGAGACGAGTGGCTACACCTTC
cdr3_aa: CAWRPRGETSGYTF

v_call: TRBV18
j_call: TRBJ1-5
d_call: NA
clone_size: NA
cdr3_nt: TGTGCCAGCTCCGGTGGCAATCAGCCCCAGCATTTT
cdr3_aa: CASSGGNQPQHF

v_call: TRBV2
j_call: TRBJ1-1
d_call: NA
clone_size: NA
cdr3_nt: TGTGCCAGCAGTATACCGACAGCCATGAACACTGAAGCTTTCTTT
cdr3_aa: CASSIPTAMNTEAFF

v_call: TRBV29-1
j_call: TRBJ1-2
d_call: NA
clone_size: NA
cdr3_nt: TGCAGCGTTGTTGGGCAGAACTATGGCTACACCTTC
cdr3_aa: CSVVGQNYGYTF

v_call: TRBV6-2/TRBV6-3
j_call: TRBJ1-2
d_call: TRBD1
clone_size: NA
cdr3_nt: TGTGCCAGCAGCCGGGACAGGTCTGTTTTGGCTGGCACCTTC
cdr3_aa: CASSRDRSVLAGTF

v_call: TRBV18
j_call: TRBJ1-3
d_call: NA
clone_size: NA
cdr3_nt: TGTGCCAGCTCACAATTGGTCGGCAGGCTCTCTGGAAACACCATATATTTT
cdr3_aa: CASSQLVGRLSGNTIYF

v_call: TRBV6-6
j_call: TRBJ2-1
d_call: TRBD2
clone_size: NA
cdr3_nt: TGTGCCATCTCGGGGGGGCCCCTCCAAAATACAAAGGAGCAGTTCTTC
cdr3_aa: CAISGGPLQNTKEQFF

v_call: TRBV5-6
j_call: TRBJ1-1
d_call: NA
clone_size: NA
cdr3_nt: TGTGCCAGCAGCTTGGGGCAGGGCGGTACTGAAGCTTTCTTT
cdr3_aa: CASSLGQGGTEAFF

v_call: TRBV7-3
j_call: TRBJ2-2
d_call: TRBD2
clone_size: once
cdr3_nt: TGTGCCAGCAGCTCCCCGGGTAGCGGGGGGCCCAGGTCCGGGGAGCTGTTTTTT
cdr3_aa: CASSSPGSGGPRSGELFF

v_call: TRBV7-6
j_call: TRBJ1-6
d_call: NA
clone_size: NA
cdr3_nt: TGTGCCAGCAGCTTAGAGGGACAACGTTCACCCCTCCACTTT
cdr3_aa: CASSLEGQRSPLHF

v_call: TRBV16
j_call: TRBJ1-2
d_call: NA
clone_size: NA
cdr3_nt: TGTGCCAGCAGCCAATCAGGGGCGAAAAACTATGGCTACACCTTC
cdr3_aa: CASSQSGAKNYGYTF

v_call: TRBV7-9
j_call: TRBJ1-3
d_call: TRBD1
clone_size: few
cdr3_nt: TGTGCCAGCAGGGGACAGGGGCCGGGGAACACCATATATTTT
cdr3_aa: CASRGQGPGNTIYF

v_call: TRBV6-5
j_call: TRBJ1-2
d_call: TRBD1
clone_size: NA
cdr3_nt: TGTGCCAGCAGTTACACCGGACAGGGGGCAGGCTACACCTTC
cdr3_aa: CASSYTGQGAGYTF

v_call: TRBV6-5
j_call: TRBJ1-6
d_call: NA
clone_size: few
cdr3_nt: TGTGCCAGCAGCCTCAGGGTTACAGGAAATTCACCCCTCCACTTT
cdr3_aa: CASSLRVTGNSPLHF

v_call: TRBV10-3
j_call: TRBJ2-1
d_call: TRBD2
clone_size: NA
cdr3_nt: TGTGCCATCTGCGCGGGGAGGGGCGATGAGCAGTTCTTC
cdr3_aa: CAICAGRGDEQFF